The following is a T cell receptor (beta chain) sequence with its context. Its antigen is unidentified. The table came from immunoSEQ multiplex PCR; TCRdb's copy has only in-frame clones and leaves some out. The data show tens of thousands of clones, over 90% seen once. This CDR3 is built from 17 residues. Germline CDR1 and CDR2: LGHNA and YSLEER. Trimming removed 5 bases at V and 3 bases at J, with 20 bases between. Four of the eight donors gave roughly 0.5-1 mL blood during surgery. No fixed cell number was used; all available blood leukocytes supplied DNA. These data originate in a study of human thymus T cells. Study-level results: Use of V and J genes seemed skewed within the thymic and blood repertoires.

The source of this sequence is a girl less than two years old with a congenital heart defect but otherwise immunologically healthy. V and J are TRBV4-3 and TRBJ2-1; tentatively, D is TRBD1 (6 bases). Material for sequencing was blood. The CDR3 sequence: CASSYTLTRQDYNEQFF. CDR3 DNA sequence: TGCGCCAGCAGCTACACCCTCACTCGACAGGACTACAATGAGCAGTTCTTC.